This T cell receptor beta chain came from a study of blood T cell repertoires in COVID-19. V shed 3 bases and J shed 0 bases, with 11 bases lying between them. Germline CDR1 and CDR2: MNHNS and SASEGT. The CDR3 consists of 15 residues. Original methodology: For nucleated cells, counts were estimated from reference gene primer amplification. Some clones are missing from TCRdb's copy, which holds only in-frame ones; the method was immunoSEQ multiplex PCR. The V and J calls and clone size come from that table; D and trimming were worked out from the DNA. The sample has some 100,000 clones, more than 85% seen once.

The receptor was derived from a man aged 45-65 years with active COVID-19. Material: peripheral blood. The chain links TRBV6-1 to TRBJ1-1; D remains unclear. The CDR3 is CASSDVPQMNTEAFF. The CDR3 DNA sequence: TGTGCCAGCAGTGATGTTCCACAGATGAACACTGAAGCTTTCTTT.